This TCR beta chain was sequenced during a study of T cells after yellow fever vaccination. TCRdb analysed the 5' RACE reads with MiXCR anew, one entry per CDR3 protein. The table lists hundreds of thousands of distinct CDR3 sequences, 13% of them singletons. Germline-derived CDR1 and CDR2 are KGHDR and SFDVKD. After removal of 3 bases from V and 2 bases from J, the junction contained 5 bases not matched to a gene. This CDR3 contains 16 residues. The genes are TRBV24-1 and TRBJ2-3, with TRBD2 matching 9 bases. The sample was PBMCs, taken on the day of the yellow fever booster vaccination. This receptor was taken from a man aged 25 to 40 who received the YFV17D yellow fever vaccine. CDR3 bases: TGTGCCACCAGTGATAGGACTAGCGAACTCACAGATACGCAGTATTTT. Protein sequence: CATSDRTSELTDTQYF.